The present entry profiles one T cell receptor beta chain with its context. How the authors handled the data: Estimates of nucleated cell counts were drawn from the amplification of reference gene primers. Sequencing used immunoSEQ multiplex PCR; TCRdb keeps in-frame clones, though not all of them. The V and J calls and clone size were taken over from that table, and D and trimming were inferred from the DNA. The top ten clones hold 0.7% to 1% of a sample with approximately 500,000 clones, approximately 92% of them seen once. The data derive from a study of blood T cell repertoires in COVID-19. Turning to the study itself: Spain, Italy and the United States supplied samples that represented acute and convalescent COVID-19.

Trimming took 2 bases from V and 10 from J, leaving 9 bases between them. This CDR3 is 11 amino acids long. CDR1 is DFQATT and CDR2 is SNEGSKA in the germline V gene (reference sequence). Those enrolled in Seattle joined during active infection and were followed longitudinally afterward. This chain connects TRBV20-1 to TRBJ2-1; the D gene is possibly TRBD1 (6 bases). This TCR was sampled from a man aged 18 to 29 with COVID-19, enrolled during active disease. Input material: peripheral blood. This CDR3 reads CSARRGWEQFF. The DNA of the CDR3 is TGCAGTGCTAGAAGGGGGTGGGAGCAGTTCTTC.